The 21 T cell receptor beta chains listed next were all sequenced from one sample in a study of cytomegalovirus exposure and HLA in healthy donors. The PCR had 60 Vbeta and 13 Jbeta primers. Clones were sequenced by immunoSEQ multiplex PCR, and TCRdb holds only the in-frame ones, with some missing. The profile covers about 140,000 clones, with roughly 9.7% appearing a single time and under 2% taken by the ten largest. Input material: PBMCs. These TCRs come from a man in his forties or fifties in good health and CMV-seronegative.

V usage is TRBV10-3 and J usage is TRBJ1-2, with TRBD1 matching 7 bases. CDR1 and CDR2 (germline): ENHRY, SYGVKD. V lost 0 bases and J lost 4; bases outside the gene matches: 5. CDR3 length: 15 residues. For the CDR3, the DNA is TGTGCCATCAGTGAGTCGAGGGGGCGTACCTATGGCTACACCTTC. Its protein is CAISESRGRTYGYTF.

The V and J genes are TRBV30 and TRBJ2-2; weak D call: TRBD2 (7 bases). Between the trimmed V and J ends, which lost 4 bases and 0 bases, there was a span of 18 bases. The germline gives CDR1 GTSNPN, CDR2 SVGIG (reference sequence). This CDR3 is built from 17 residues. CDR3 DNA sequence: TGTGCCTGGATTGACCGGCGGGGGCCAACGAACACCGGGGAGCTGTTTTTT. This translates into CAWIDRRGPTNTGELFF.

Comment on this clone: This CDR3 is also generated by other DNA sequences in the sample. This chain links TRBV25-1 with TRBJ1-1, with TRBD1 identical over 8 bases. V lost 4 bases to trimming and J lost 5 bases; unmatched junction nucleotides: 6. Germline V gene lookup returns CDR1 MGHDK and CDR2 SYGVNS. CDR3 length: 14 amino acids. CDR3 region: CASSGTGRGTEAFF. The CDR3 DNA is TGTGCCAGCAGTGGGACAGGGAGGGGGACTGAAGCTTTCTTT.

This clone was seen more than once but under ten times. Within the sample, other DNA sequences also encode this same CDR3. This chain joins TRBV6-6 and TRBJ1-3, with a tentative D call TRBD1 (6 bases). The CDR3 is 15 amino acids. Germline V lookup: CDR1 MNHNY, CDR2 SVGAGI (reference sequence). With 3 bases removed from V and 0 bases from J, the gap between germline ends came to 9 bases. The DNA for the CDR3 is TGTGCCAGCAGTTATCTAGGGGGCTCTGGAAACACCATATATTTT. Translating it yields CASSYLGGSGNTIYF.

V and J are TRBV29-1 and TRBJ2-6; 8 positions agree with TRBD1. The CDR3 covers 15 residues. Germline values: CDR1 SQVTM, CDR2 ANQGSEA. V trimming: 6 bases; J trimming: 2 bases; junction bases outside the gene matches: 6. As DNA, the CDR3 is TGCAGCGTGGCAGACAGGGGCGCTGGGGCCAACGTCCTGACTTTC. Translating it yields CSVADRGAGANVLTF.

The rearrangement links TRBV7-9 to TRBJ2-4, with 8 positions matching TRBD1. CDR3 size: 15 residues. The V gene's germline CDR1 is SEHNR and CDR2 FQNEAQ (reference sequence). With V trimmed by 5 bases and J by 4 bases, 7 bases remained unmatched. CDR3 nucleotides: TGTGCCAGCAGCCCCCGACAGGGGCGGAAAAACATTCAGTACTTC. Amino acids: CASSPRQGRKNIQYF.

This clone was observed a few times. This chain uses TRBV29-1 with TRBJ1-1; D possibly corresponds to TRBD1 (6 bases). Germline CDR1 and CDR2: SQVTM and ANQGSEA. The CDR3 totals 13 residues. Trimming stripped 5 bases from V and 11 bases from J, with 21 bases between. Here the CDR3 reads CSVSGGLGQRAFF. The CDR3 DNA reads as TGCAGCGTTTCGGGGGGGCTAGGCCAGCGGGCTTTCTTT.

V is TRBV28 and J is TRBJ1-2; 7 bases agree with TRBD1. There are 13 residues in the CDR3. Germline V gene sequence: CDR1 MDHEN, CDR2 SYDVKM. V dropped 6 bases and J dropped 4; count of bases not matched to a gene: 5. CDR3 sequence: CASRTGTAYGYTF. CDR3 DNA: TGTGCCAGCAGGACCGGGACAGCCTATGGCTACACCTTC.

The chain recombines TRBV5-1 with TRBJ2-3; 15 bases are shared with TRBD2. The germline gives CDR1 SGHRS, CDR2 YFSETQ. CDR3 size: 17 residues. With 4 bases clipped from V and 5 bases from J, the junction kept 8 bases outside the gene matches. The DNA for the CDR3 is TGCGCCAGCAGCCTCTGGACTAGCGGGAGGGCAGTAGATACGCAGTATTTT. Its translation is CASSLWTSGRAVDTQYF.

This clone showed up just a few times. The chain uses TRBV4-2 and TRBJ2-3; 8 bases map to TRBD2. Trimming at V came to 4 bases and at J to 0 bases, leaving 3 bases not matched to a gene. The length of the CDR3 is 15 residues. Germline CDR1 is LGHNA and CDR2 is YNFKEQ. The CDR3 spells CASSLSGGSTDTQYF. The CDR3 region has the DNA TGTGCCAGCAGCCTCAGCGGGGGTAGCACAGATACGCAGTATTTT.

In this sample, this clone turned up a few times. The rearrangement links TRBV5-4 to TRBJ2-7, with TRBD2 identical over 10 bases. The CDR3 contains 18 residues. V shed 0 bases, J shed 1 base, and the junction held 10 bases outside the gene matches. Germline CDR1 SGHNT, CDR2 YYREEE (reference sequence). CDR3 DNA: TGTGCCAGCAGCTTGGGTGGGACTAGCGCTGCTTTTTCCTACGAGCAGTACTTC. Protein: CASSLGGTSAAFSYEQYF.

This rearrangement joins TRBV7-6 to TRBJ1-5; no firm D call. CDR1 and CDR2 (germline): SGHVS, FNYEAQ. With 2 bases removed from V and 3 bases from J, the gap between germline ends came to 8 bases. The CDR3 length is 14 residues. The CDR3 region is CASSLRGNNQPQHF. CDR3 bases: TGTGCCAGCAGCTTAAGAGGGAACAATCAGCCCCAGCATTTT. Combining the CDR3 with reference TRBV7-6 and TRBJ1-5 gives the whole variable domain GAGVSQSPRYKVTKRGQDVALRCDPISGHVSLYWYRQALGQGPEFLTYFNYEAQQDKSGLPNDRFSAERPEGSISTLTIQRTEQRDSAMYRCASSLRGNNQPQHFGDGTRLSIL.

A few counts support this clone. This chain uses TRBV6-5 with TRBJ2-5, with 9 nucleotides matching TRBD1. The CDR3 runs to 15 residues. V was clipped by 2 bases and J by 6 bases; unmatched bases: 7. The germline CDR1 and CDR2 sequences are MNHEY and SVGAGI. The CDR3 sequence: CASSYGTGGRKTQYF. CDR3 in DNA: TGTGCCAGCAGTTACGGTACAGGGGGCAGGAAGACCCAGTACTTC.

The table lists this clone with a few counts. V is TRBV5-6 and J is TRBJ1-1; D call uncertain. V was pared by 2 bases and J by 5 bases, with 4 bases between. CDR3 size: 11 residues. The germline V gene encodes CDR1 SGHDT and CDR2 YYEEEE. The CDR3 protein is CASSFSTEAFF. CDR3 nucleotide sequence: TGTGCCAGCAGCTTCAGTACTGAAGCTTTCTTT.

The chain couples TRBV20-1 to TRBJ2-5; possibly TRBD2 for D (5 bases). Between the trimmed V and J ends, which lost 7 bases and 4 bases, there was a span of 10 bases. The CDR3 is made up of 11 amino acids. Germline V gene data show CDR1 as DFQATT and CDR2 as SNEGSKA (reference sequence). The CDR3 sequence is CSGAAGETQYF. The DNA of the CDR3 is TGCAGTGGTGCTGCGGGAGAGACCCAGTACTTC.

This clone came up a few times. The chain joins TRBV28 to TRBJ1-4, with D hard to call. CDR1 and CDR2 (germline): MDHEN, SYDVKM. There are 12 residues in the CDR3. V was cut by 6 bases and J by 8 bases, with 10 bases left in between. The CDR3 protein is CASSSGPEKLFF. DNA of the CDR3: TGTGCCAGCAGCTCAGGTCCCGAAAAACTGTTTTTT.

J is TRBJ1-2 and V is TRBV6-6, with D perhaps TRBD1 (5 bases). This CDR3 region has 14 residues. The ends were cut back, 6 bases at V and 6 bases at J, with 17 bases in the middle. CDR1 is MNHNY, CDR2 SVGAGI, per germline (reference sequence). This chain's CDR3 is CASSHTRGGDGYTF. The CDR3 coding sequence is TGTGCCAGCAGCCACACGCGTGGAGGGGATGGCTACACCTTC.

This clone was seen more than once but under ten times. The chain has TRBV6-1 and TRBJ2-3; 9 bases agree with TRBD1. J was trimmed by 4 bases and V by 6 bases; bases with no gene match: 5. The CDR3 is 14 residues long. Germline values: CDR1 MNHNS, CDR2 SASEGT. The CDR3 DNA reads as TGTGCCAGCAGCAGAGGGGACAGGGCAGATACGCAGTATTTT. Translation: CASSRGDRADTQYF.

This rearrangement joins TRBV2 to TRBJ1-1, with 8 bases aligning to TRBD1. From germline, CDR1 is SNHLY and CDR2 FYNNEI. Trimming removed 7 bases from V and 7 bases from J; junction bases left unmatched: 5. This CDR3 is 12 amino acids long. The CDR3 loop reads CASTQDRDEAFF. CDR3 DNA: TGTGCCAGCACCCAGGACAGGGATGAAGCTTTCTTT.

This clone appeared a few times. The chain links TRBV11-3 to TRBJ2-1; weak D call: TRBD2 (5 bases). The V and J ends lost 1 base and 3 bases respectively, with 10 bases between them. Germline lookup yields CDR1 SGHNT and CDR2 YENEEA. The CDR3 loop spans 15 amino acids. CDR3 loop: CASSLAGKYYNEQFF. The DNA of the CDR3 is TGTGCCAGCAGCTTAGCCGGGAAGTACTACAATGAGCAGTTCTTC.

This clone was detected a few times. This chain links TRBV6-5 with TRBJ2-7; 7 bases align to TRBD1. The V segment lost 4 bases and the J segment 3 bases; nucleotides outside the gene matches: 6. The CDR3 runs to 14 residues. The germline CDR1 and CDR2 sequences are MNHEY and SVGAGI. CDR3 DNA sequence: TGTGCCAGCAGTTTCCGGGACAGCCTCTACGAGCAGTACTTC. Protein product: CASSFRDSLYEQYF.